The entry below gives a single T cell receptor beta chain sequence along with its context. No cognate antigen has been identified for it. The data originate from a study of diagnostic markers for celiac disease (dated by TCRdb to the early 2020s). The reads were generated on an Illumina MiSeq. The reads went through TCRdb reprocessing, and each CDR3 protein sequence gets one entry with no DNA. This specimen's table enumerates over a thousand distinct CDR3 sequences. The leading ten clones occupy less than 40% of the sample. The germline V gene gives CDR1 as SGHRS and CDR2 as YFSETQ. From the cysteine up to the phenylalanine, the CDR3 has a length of 15 residues. No DNA appears here.

This TCR came from a human donor. This table probably holds off-target reads from a library built for another chain. In this chain, TRBV5-1 is recombined with TRBJ1-6; TCRdb calls TRBD1, which cannot be checked without DNA. The specimen was either unsorted cells or a sorted T cell fraction (not recorded which). The CDR3 in this case is CASSLAPGLNSPLHF.